A selection of T cell receptor beta chains follows, all from one sample in a study of beta chain features in type 1 diabetes. Only in-frame clones appear in the TCRdb table, and some are missing; sequencing was by immunoSEQ multiplex PCR. In the table there are 600,000 to 650,000 clones, about a sixth of which are singletons. Sequencing used naive CD4+ T cells from blood. The receptor source for this set is a man aged 18-30 years in good health. CDR3s include the opening cysteine and the closing phenylalanine or tryptophan. Each record gives: D gene, J gene, clone size, V gene, CDR3 protein, CDR3 DNA. A D gene is named only where the DNA matches it firmly. A clone size is listed for some rows: how often the clone was seen (once, few, many), or a class if it is expanded.

>TRBD1|TRBJ2-7|.|TRBV27
CASSRTGELYEQYF
TGTGCCAGCAGCAGAACAGGGGAACTCTACGAGCAGTACTTC
>TRBD2|TRBJ2-1|.|TRBV25-1
CASSPPGLAGGEQFF
TGTGCCAGCAGTCCCCCGGGACTAGCGGGAGGAGAGCAGTTCTTC
>.|TRBJ2-3|.|TRBV11-2
CASSLDHTDTQYF
TGTGCCAGCAGCTTAGATCACACAGATACGCAGTATTTT
>.|TRBJ1-1|many|TRBV12-5
CASGLYPNTEAFF
TGTGCTAGTGGTTTGTACCCCAACACTGAAGCTTTCTTT
>.|TRBJ2-6|.|TRBV18
CASSQRHSGANVLTF
TGTGCCAGCTCACAGCGCCACTCTGGGGCCAACGTCCTGACTTTC
>TRBD1|TRBJ1-2|.|TRBV11-1
CASSLVLGQDYGYTF
TGTGCCAGCAGCTTAGTTCTGGGACAGGACTATGGCTACACCTTC
>.|TRBJ2-3|.|TRBV7-2
CASSFQGSGTDTQYF
TGTGCCAGCAGCTTTCAGGGTTCCGGCACAGATACGCAGTATTTT
>.|TRBJ1-2|few|TRBV13
CASSFRYRKNYGYTF
TGTGCCAGCAGCTTCAGATACAGGAAAAACTATGGCTACACCTTC
>.|TRBJ2-2|.|TRBV28
CASRWDTLRRTGELFF
TGTGCCAGCAGATGGGACACCTTAAGGCGCACCGGGGAGCTGTTTTTT
>.|TRBJ1-1|.|TRBV4-3
CASSPSGQKGTEAFF
TGCGCCAGCAGCCCGTCAGGGCAAAAAGGGACTGAAGCTTTCTTT
>.|TRBJ1-5|.|TRBV5-8
CASSWQTPGWTQHF
TGTGCCAGCAGCTGGCAAACGCCGGGATGGACCCAGCATTTT
>TRBD1|TRBJ1-4|few|TRBV28
CASSLGQLEKLFF
TGTGCCAGCAGTCTGGGACAGCTAGAAAAACTGTTTTTT
>.|TRBJ1-1|few|TRBV7-8
CASSVNTGNTEAFF
TGTGCCAGCAGCGTAAACACAGGGAACACTGAAGCTTTCTTT
>TRBD1|TRBJ2-7|.|TRBV25-1
CASRRGQGGEQYF
TGTGCCAGCAGAAGGGGACAGGGGGGCGAGCAGTACTTC
>TRBD1|TRBJ1-6|.|TRBV9
CASSATGPMGNSPLHF
TGTGCCAGCAGCGCGACAGGGCCAATGGGTAATTCACCCCTCCACTTT
>.|TRBJ2-7|.|TRBV19
CASSIAGYAAYEQYF
TGTGCCAGTAGTATCGCAGGGTATGCAGCCTACGAGCAGTACTTC
>.|TRBJ1-1|few|TRBV4-1
CASSQMGEMGRDSFF
TGCGCCAGCAGCCAAATGGGGGAGATGGGCAGAGACTCTTTCTTT
>.|TRBJ1-4|.|TRBV18
CASSPGSGATNEKLFF
TGTGCCAGCTCACCAGGCTCCGGTGCAACTAATGAAAAACTGTTTTTT
>TRBD2|TRBJ2-4|few|TRBV18
CASSPTTLAAFPNIQYF
TGTGCCAGCTCACCAACGACACTAGCGGCCTTCCCGAACATTCAGTACTTC
>.|TRBJ2-1|.|TRBV6-4
CASSVETGYEQFF
TGTGCCAGCAGTGTAGAGACAGGATATGAGCAGTTCTTC
>.|TRBJ2-3|.|TRBV27
CASRTYWGGRDTQYF
TGTGCCAGCAGAACCTATTGGGGGGGCCGGGATACGCAGTATTTT